This TCR beta chain was sequenced for a study of shared clonotypes between healthy human individuals. The CDR3 covers 17 residues. Germline CDR1 SGDLS, CDR2 YYNGEE. Unmatched junction bases numbered 11, after V lost 5 bases and J lost 3 bases. Generated by immunoSEQ multiplex PCR, the TCRdb table keeps only in-frame clones and is missing some. The sample holds a few million clones, about 93% seen once. Naive CD8 cells lacked CD45RO and underwent positive selection for CCR7, leaving out terminally differentiated effector memory CD45RA+ cells. The chain couples TRBV9 to TRBJ2-5; 12 bases match TRBD1. Sample: naive CD8+ T cells from PBMCs. The receptor comes from a man younger than 30 in good health. Some clones in this sample may be carry-over from other donors' samples. The chain's CDR3 is CASSRFPGQGAEETQYF. CDR3 in DNA: TGTGCCAGCAGTAGATTTCCGGGACAGGGGGCGGAAGAGACCCAGTACTTC.